A selection of T cell receptor beta chains follows, all from one sample in a study of CD8 T cells in Susac syndrome. From the immunoSEQ multiplex PCR reads, TCRdb called clonotypes with MiXCR, one entry per CDR3 protein. Among a few hundred thousand distinct CDR3 sequences listed, about 95% were seen once. Sequenced material: CD4+ T cells from PBMCs. Receptors originate from a human donor with Susac syndrome. The CDR3 runs from the conserved cysteine through the conserved F or W. The D gene is left open where the match is weak. Not every row has a clone size; where given, it reads once, few, many or a size class.

>TRBJ2-5|NA|TRBD2|15|TRBV24-1
CATSATSGGKETQYF
TGTGCCACCAGTGCGACCAGCGGGGGGAAAGAGACCCAGTACTTC
>TRBJ2-4|NA|NA|11|TRBV7-2
CASRSADIQYF
TGTGCCAGCAGATCAGCGGACATTCAGTACTTC
>TRBJ1-5|NA|NA|15|TRBV4-1
CASSQEGTVNQPQHF
TGCGCCAGCAGCCAAGAAGGGACGGTCAATCAGCCCCAGCATTTT
>TRBJ1-1|NA|NA|11|TRBV12-3/TRBV12-4
CASTYRGVAFF
TGTGCCAGCACCTACCGGGGCGTAGCTTTCTTT
>TRBJ2-7|NA|NA|13|TRBV19
CASSERITYEQYF
TGTGCCAGTAGTGAGAGGATCACCTACGAGCAGTACTTC
>TRBJ1-2|few|TRBD1|13|TRBV30
CAWSLGTGYGYTF
TGTGCCTGGAGCCTCGGGACAGGCTATGGCTACACCTTC
>TRBJ2-7|NA|NA|16|TRBV5-1
CASSVGPDPRMFEQYF
TGCGCCAGCAGCGTGGGACCTGACCCCCGGATGTTCGAGCAGTACTTC
>TRBJ2-7|NA|NA|15|TRBV15
CATRAAGRGAYEQYF
TGTGCCACCAGGGCCGCGGGCCGAGGGGCCTACGAGCAGTACTTC
>TRBJ1-2|NA|NA|12|TRBV5-1
CASSPQGSGYTF
TGCGCCAGCAGCCCGCAGGGAAGCGGCTACACCTTC
>TRBJ1-2|NA|TRBD1|15|TRBV20-1
CSARAPGQGNYGYTF
TGCAGTGCTAGAGCCCCGGGACAGGGGAACTATGGCTACACCTTC
>TRBJ1-2|NA|NA|16|TRBV4-3
CASSQGARGKGYGYTF
TGCGCCAGCAGCCAAGGGGCCCGGGGGAAGGGCTATGGCTACACCTTC
>TRBJ1-2|NA|NA|11|TRBV6-2/TRBV6-3
CASSYLYGYTF
TGTGCCAGCAGTTACTTATACGGCTACACCTTC
>TRBJ1-1|NA|NA|14|TRBV7-6
CASSRTQGNTEAFF
TGTGCCAGCAGCCGAACGCAGGGGAACACTGAAGCTTTCTTT
>TRBJ1-2|NA|NA|15|TRBV29-1
CSVRDTPGPLDGYTF
TGCAGCGTTCGTGACACCCCCGGGCCTTTAGATGGCTACACCTTC
>TRBJ2-2|once|NA|14|TRBV15
CATSYASNTGELFF
TGTGCCACCAGCTACGCCTCGAACACCGGGGAGCTGTTTTTT
>TRBJ2-7|NA|NA|13|TRBV5-4
CASSPGRESEQYF
TGTGCCAGCAGCCCTGGCCGGGAGTCCGAGCAGTACTTC
>TRBJ1-1|NA|NA|16|TRBV20-1
CSAREWDRMRNTEAFF
TGCAGTGCTAGAGAATGGGACCGGATGAGGAACACTGAAGCTTTCTTT
>TRBJ1-2|NA|NA|16|TRBV6-5
CASSYSTGRGINGYTF
TGTGCCAGCAGTTATTCGACGGGGAGGGGGATTAATGGCTACACCTTC
>TRBJ1-4|once|NA|15|TRBV7-2
CASSLGGGSGEKLFF
TGTGCCAGCAGCCTTGGGGGGGGAAGTGGTGAAAAACTGTTTTTT
>TRBJ2-2|once|NA|17|TRBV7-2
CASSFDAGTANTGELFF
TGTGCCAGCAGCTTCGATGCCGGGACGGCGAACACCGGGGAGCTGTTTTTT
>TRBJ2-4|NA|TRBD1|15|TRBV5-1
CASSRGQGDLNIQYF
TGCGCCAGCAGCCGGGGACAGGGAGATTTGAACATTCAGTACTTC
>TRBJ2-5|NA|TRBD1|15|TRBV11-3
CASSSYRDRGETQYF
TGTGCCAGCAGCTCGTACCGGGACAGGGGGGAGACCCAGTACTTC
>TRBJ2-1|NA|NA|17|TRBV9
CASSFKGRGENYNEQFF
TGTGCCAGCAGTTTCAAGGGTCGGGGAGAGAATTACAATGAGCAGTTCTTC
>TRBJ2-5|NA|NA|15|TRBV27
CASSEMDMYQETQYF
TGTGCCAGCAGCGAAATGGACATGTACCAAGAGACCCAGTACTTC
>TRBJ2-6|NA|NA|16|TRBV5-1
CASSSLPVSGANVLTF
TGCGCCAGCAGCTCCCTGCCAGTCTCTGGGGCCAACGTCCTGACTTTC
>TRBJ2-5|NA|TRBD2|15|TRBV20-1
CSARVLSGGSGTQYF
TGCAGTGCTAGAGTACTTAGCGGGGGTTCCGGGACCCAGTACTTC
>TRBJ1-5|NA|NA|15|TRBV10-2
CASSQTGITNQPQHF
TGCGCCAGCAGTCAAACAGGAATCACTAATCAGCCCCAGCATTTT